These 15 T cell receptor beta chains share one sample of origin, sequenced in a study of CD8+ T cells in alopecia areata. Extracted RNA was reverse transcribed, and the resulting cDNA served as sequencing template. Assay used: immunoSEQ multiplex PCR; TCRdb lists only in-frame clones, some missing. The sample shows more than 95,000 clones, around 60% of them seen only once. The treatment here: oral pan-JAK inhibitor, 5-10 mg twice daily. Source: CD4+ T cells sorted from blood, taken at week 4, from a patient treated with tofacitinib. The receptors here all came from a human donor with alopecia areata.

CDR3 nucleotides: TGTGCCAGCAGCCTGACAGGGGGCTGGGAAGGCTACACCTTC. It codes for CASSLTGGWEGYTF. The rearrangement uses TRBV7-3 and TRBJ1-2; TRBD1 matches 10 bases. This CDR3 spans 14 amino acids. Germline V gives CDR1 SGHTA, CDR2 FQGTGA. V shed 5 bases and J 8 bases; nucleotides not matched to a gene: 8.

About this clone: The germline gene is not matched at one end of the junction; a read error may be the cause. V and J are TRBV6-5 and TRBJ1-1, with no clear D. CDR3 size: 14 residues. Germline V gene lookup returns CDR1 MNHEY and CDR2 SVGAGI. CDR3 amino acids: CASSDSNRPTEAFF. CDR3 coding DNA: TGTGCCAGCAGTGACTCAAACCGTCCCACTGAAGCTTTCTTT.

This clone appeared a single time. The chain carries TRBV29-1 and TRBJ2-7, with D perhaps TRBD1 (7 bases). Germline V gene data show CDR1 as SQVTM and CDR2 as ANQGSEA. Trimming stripped 4 bases from V and 6 bases from J, with 19 bases between. The CDR3 has 14 residues. The CDR3 loop is CSVGARGVSGEQYF. As DNA, the CDR3 is TGCAGCGTTGGTGCCAGGGGGGTCTCGGGCGAGCAGTACTTC.

The chain carries TRBV9 and TRBJ1-1, with D perhaps matching TRBD1 (5 bases). Germline V gene lookup returns CDR1 SGDLS and CDR2 YYNGEE. CDR3 length: 16 residues. V lost 0 bases to trimming and J lost 0 bases, with 12 bases between them. CDR3 sequence: CASSVAGGVMNTEAFF. The CDR3 DNA reads as TGTGCCAGCAGCGTAGCCGGGGGGGTCATGAACACTGAAGCTTTCTTT. The full variable domain, rest sourced from reference TRBV9 and TRBJ1-1, is DSGVTQTPKHLITATGQRVTLRCSPRSGDLSVYWYQQSLDQGLQFLIQYYNGEERAKGNILERFSAQQFPDLHSELNLSSLELGDSALYFCASSVAGGVMNTEAFFGQGTRLTVV.

This chain uses TRBV30 with TRBJ2-7; 9 bases agree with TRBD2. CDR1 and CDR2 (germline): GTSNPN, SVGIG (reference sequence). The CDR3 runs 12 residues. V lost 8 bases, J lost 2 bases, and 4 bases stayed unmatched. The CDR3 is CAGTSLTYEQYF. Written as DNA, the CDR3 is TGTGCCGGGACTAGCCTTACCTACGAGCAGTACTTC.

V and J are TRBV27 and TRBJ1-1; TRBD1 aligns across 9 bases. Germline loops: CDR1 MNHEY, CDR2 SMNVEV (reference sequence). V was clipped by 5 bases and J by 3 bases; unmatched bases: 7. The CDR3 consists of 15 residues. CDR3 residues: CASSKQGARDTEAFF. The CDR3 DNA is TGTGCCAGCAGTAAACAGGGGGCGAGGGACACTGAAGCTTTCTTT.

The CDR3 DNA reads TGCGCCAGCAGCCAAGGGGGGAATTATAATTCACCCCTCCACTTT. It codes for CASSQGGNYNSPLHF. The chain links TRBV4-1 to TRBJ1-6; maybe TRBD1 (5 bases). This CDR3 has 15 amino acids. The germline V gene encodes CDR1 MGHRA and CDR2 YSYEKL. With 1 base removed from V and 4 bases from J, the gap between germline ends came to 8 bases.

About this clone: A read error may explain this, as a much larger clone is one base away. V usage is TRBV4-2 and J usage is TRBJ1-1; 8 bases align to TRBD1. J lost 1 base, V lost 4 bases, and 2 bases had no gene match. Germline CDR1 is LGHNA and CDR2 is YNFKEQ. This CDR3 contains 14 residues. The CDR3 loop reads CASSLGTGNTEAFF. In nucleotides, the CDR3 is TGTGCCAGCAGCCTCGGGACAGGGAACACTGAAGCTTTCTTT.

This clone was seen a single time. The rearrangement links TRBV5-1 to TRBJ2-1, with a possible D match to TRBD1 (5 bases). The germline V gene has CDR1 SGHRS and CDR2 YFSETQ. Trimming took 7 bases from V and 5 from J, leaving 19 bases between them. The CDR3 extends over 15 amino acids. CDR3 protein: CASAPLRVGHNEQFF. The DNA for the CDR3 is TGCGCCAGCGCCCCCCTCCGGGTGGGGCACAATGAGCAGTTCTTC.

The genes are TRBV7-2 and TRBJ2-1; 9 bases are shared with TRBD1. CDR1 SGHTA and CDR2 FQGNSA come from the germline V gene. The CDR3 is 15 residues long. V shed 5 bases and J 7 bases; nucleotides not matched to a gene: 9. The chain's CDR3 is CASSPFNRGQNEQFF. In DNA, the CDR3 is TGTGCCAGCAGCCCCTTCAACAGGGGGCAAAATGAGCAGTTCTTC.

This chain joins TRBV5-4 and TRBJ2-5, with no clear D. Trimming cost V 5 bases and J 3 bases, with 2 bases left between them. The germline gives CDR1 SGHNT, CDR2 YYREEE (reference sequence). The CDR3 length is 10 residues. The CDR3 nucleotides read TGTGCCAGCAGAGAAGAGACCCAGTACTTC. Its protein is CASREETQYF.

The V gene is TRBV5-5, the J gene TRBJ2-5; a weak D match, TRBD2 (5 bases). The J call may be incorrect, as the DNA end agrees better with TRBJ2-7. Germline V lookup: CDR1 SGHKS, CDR2 YYEKEE (reference sequence). There are 14 residues in the CDR3. The CDR3 sequence is CASSLDSVTYEQYF. Written as DNA, the CDR3 is TGTGCCAGCAGCTTGGATAGCGTCACCTACGAGCAGTACTTC.

The chain links TRBV7-2 to TRBJ2-1, with a tentative D call TRBD2 (6 bases). The ends were cut back, 6 bases at V and 6 bases at J, with 18 bases in the middle. CDR3 size: 15 residues. Per germline, CDR1 SGHTA and CDR2 FQGNSA. CDR3 protein: CASSFFAAGRNEQFF. The CDR3 nucleotides are TGTGCCAGCAGTTTTTTCGCAGCGGGCCGCAATGAGCAGTTCTTC.

There are a few counts of this clone. The rearrangement joins TRBV29-1 to TRBJ2-2; D gene uncertain. The CDR3 totals 11 residues. Trimming stripped 7 bases from V and 5 bases from J, with 8 bases between. CDR1 and CDR2 (germline): SQVTM, ANQGSEA. This chain's CDR3 is CSAGGTGELFF. The CDR3 region has the DNA TGCAGCGCCGGCGGAACCGGGGAGCTGTTTTTT.

This sequence joins TRBV29-1 and TRBJ2-2; D uncertain. Trimming took off 6 bases at V and 4 bases at J, with 6 bases between the two ends. This CDR3 comprises 11 residues. Germline values: CDR1 SQVTM, CDR2 ANQGSEA. DNA for the CDR3: TGCAGCGTCGGTGTCACCGGGGAGCTGTTTTTT. Residues: CSVGVTGELFF.